Each of the 18 T cell receptor beta chains below was sequenced from the same sample in a study of blood T cell repertoires in COVID-19. The data were produced by immunoSEQ multiplex PCR, yet TCRdb's version contains in-frame clones alone and is incomplete. The table lists roughly 27,000 clones, roughly 90% of them singletons. Input material: peripheral blood. These receptors all stem from a human donor in a cohort sampled during active COVID-19.

CDR3 nucleotides: TGTGCCACCAGCAGAGAACATACCCCCGGGACAGGGGATGAAAAACTGTTTTTT. Translated, it gives CATSREHTPGTGDEKLFF. The chain joins TRBV15 to TRBJ1-4; TRBD1 agrees at 10 bases. The V and J ends lost 0 bases and 6 bases, in that order; junction bases with no gene match: 10. From germline, CDR1 is LNHNV and CDR2 YYDKDF (reference sequence). There are 18 residues in the CDR3.

This chain joins TRBV29-1 and TRBJ2-7; D might be TRBD2 (6 bases). The CDR3 has 14 amino acids. CDR1 and CDR2 (germline): SQVTM, ANQGSEA. V was trimmed by 4 bases and J by 6 bases, leaving 19 bases between them. The CDR3 DNA reads TGCAGCGTTGCCGGGGGAAGGGACTCTTTCGAGCAGTACTTC. Translating it yields CSVAGGRDSFEQYF.

V usage is TRBV6-6 and J usage is TRBJ1-6, with D tentatively TRBD1 (6 bases). The CDR3 totals 12 residues. Germline values: CDR1 MNHNY, CDR2 SVGAGI (reference sequence). The V and J ends lost 8 bases and 9 bases respectively, with 11 bases between them. In nucleotides, the CDR3 is TGTGCCAGCGGAACAGGGACTTCACCCCTCCACTTT. This translates into CASGTGTSPLHF.

V and J are TRBV19 and TRBJ1-2; D is possibly TRBD1 (5 bases). CDR1 is LNHDA, CDR2 SQIVND, per germline (reference sequence). V shed 4 bases and J shed 2 bases, with 14 bases lying between them. The CDR3 has 15 residues. CDR3: CASSTKTDTNYGYTF. In DNA form, the CDR3 reads TGTGCCAGTAGTACAAAAACGGACACAAACTATGGCTACACCTTC.

This clone was observed a single time. The junction shows a germline mismatch at one end, possibly a read error. This chain connects TRBV25-1 to TRBJ2-1; no reliable D call. Germline loops: CDR1 MGHDK, CDR2 SYGVNS. This CDR3 is built from 14 residues. CDR3 coding DNA: TGTGCCAGCAGTGAAGTTCCCCCCTACCATGAGCAGTTCTTC. Encoded protein: CASSEVPPYHEQFF.

This clone was seen only once. V is TRBV7-9 and J is TRBJ2-5; TRBD1 aligns across 12 bases. CDR1 and CDR2 from the germline V gene are SEHNR and FQNEAQ (reference sequence). V trimming: 5 bases; J trimming: 3 bases; junction bases outside the gene matches: 7. The CDR3 is 16 residues long. In DNA form, the CDR3 reads TGTGCCAGCAGCCCGGGACAGGGGGCCCGCGAAGAGACCCAGTACTTC. Translation: CASSPGQGAREETQYF.

This clone was observed a single time. The chain recombines TRBV12-3 or TRBV12-4 with TRBJ2-7, with D uncertain. The CDR3 sequence is 12 residues long. V lost 6 bases to trimming and J lost 0 bases, with 6 bases between them. The DNA for the CDR3 is TGTGCCAGCAGCCCCAGCTCCTACGAGCAGTACTTC. This encodes CASSPSSYEQYF.

V usage is TRBV6-4 and J usage is TRBJ2-1; TRBD1 matches at 8 bases. This CDR3 region has 18 residues. Looked up from germline, CDR1 is MRHNA and CDR2 is SNTAGT. Trimming removed 4 bases from V and 8 bases from J; junction bases left unmatched: 19. The CDR3 sequence is CASSGAPREDRDADEQFF. As DNA, the CDR3 is TGTGCCAGCAGTGGCGCCCCGAGAGAGGACAGGGACGCCGATGAGCAGTTCTTC.

To note about this clone: At one end, the junction sequence differs from germline, possibly due to a read error. V is TRBV9 and J is TRBJ2-3; 9 bases match TRBD2. The germline CDR1 and CDR2 sequences are SGDLS and YYNGEE. The CDR3 loop spans 12 amino acids. This CDR3 is CASSVEAGGPSF. The CDR3 DNA sequence: TGTGCCAGCAGCGTAGAAGCGGGGGGCCCCTCTTTT.

The V call is TRBV4-1, the J call TRBJ1-5; the match to TRBD1 covers 7 bases. Germline V gene lookup returns CDR1 MGHRA and CDR2 YSYEKL. The V and J ends lost 2 bases and 3 bases, in that order; junction bases with no gene match: 7. CDR3 length equals 16 residues. CDR3 amino acids: CASSQTRTGHNQPQHF. CDR3 nucleotides: TGCGCCAGCAGCCAAACTCGGACAGGCCACAATCAGCCCCAGCATTTT.

The chain employs TRBV6-5 and TRBJ2-5; the D gene is possibly TRBD1 (5 bases). Germline CDR1 MNHEY, CDR2 SVGAGI. V lost 5 bases and J lost 1, with 14 bases in between. The CDR3 consists of 15 residues. In DNA, the CDR3 is TGTGCCAGCAGTCTCCTGGCCAGGGCCCAAGAGACCCAGTACTTC. Translated, it gives CASSLLARAQETQYF.

The chain uses TRBV6-5 and TRBJ2-3; D is unresolved. V shed 6 bases and J shed 0 bases, with 7 bases lying between them. Germline V gene sequence: CDR1 MNHEY, CDR2 SVGAGI. This CDR3 is built from 13 residues. CDR3 region: CASRKTSTDTQYF. DNA for the CDR3: TGTGCCAGCAGGAAGACTAGCACAGATACGCAGTATTTT.

The chain combines TRBV6-8 with TRBJ2-4; 8 positions agree with TRBD1. Germline assignment: CDR1 MNHGY and CDR2 SAAAGT. This CDR3 region has 14 residues. J gave up 7 bases and V 2 bases, and 4 bases lay outside the gene matches. The CDR3 nucleotides are TGTGCCAGCAGTTACCCTCAGGGGGCGAACATTCAGTACTTC. Translated, it gives CASSYPQGANIQYF.

This clone was counted only a few times. The V call is TRBV30, the J call TRBJ1-1; 9 bases agree with TRBD1. Germline trimming cut 0 bases from V and 7 bases from J; bases unmatched to any gene: 9. Germline loops: CDR1 GTSNPN, CDR2 SVGIG (reference sequence). The CDR3 consists of 15 residues. In DNA, the CDR3 is TGTGCCTGGAGTGTACCGGGACAGGGACAGTTTGAAGCTTTCTTT. This encodes CAWSVPGQGQFEAFF.

This clone was detected only once. The chain is built from TRBV12-3 or TRBV12-4 and TRBJ2-7; unclear D gene. Trimming cost V 5 bases and J 7 bases, with 15 bases left between them. The length of the CDR3 is 13 residues. CDR3 in amino acids: CASSNGLLREQYF. The DNA of the CDR3 is TGTGCCAGCAGTAATGGCCTCCTGCGGGAGCAGTACTTC.

The rearrangement joins TRBV28 to TRBJ2-5; D is perhaps TRBD2 (5 bases). Germline loops: CDR1 MDHEN, CDR2 SYDVKM. The length of the CDR3 is 17 residues. V was pared by 2 bases and J by 7 bases, with 23 bases between. CDR3 in amino acids: CASSLKAPGSARGTQYF. The DNA for the CDR3 is TGTGCCAGCAGTTTAAAAGCCCCGGGATCAGCACGCGGGACCCAGTACTTC.

This clone was observed a handful of times. This chain joins TRBV14 and TRBJ1-3; D not certain. Germline loops: CDR1 SGHDN, CDR2 FVKESK. There are 15 residues in the CDR3. Trimming took off 0 bases at V and 0 bases at J, with 6 bases between the two ends. The CDR3 loop reads CASSQDIFSGNTIYF. Written as DNA, the CDR3 is TGTGCCAGCAGCCAAGATATCTTCTCTGGAAACACCATATATTTT.

The chain is built from TRBV7-6 and TRBJ2-1; no firm D call. Trimming pared 1 base from V and 0 bases from J, leaving 7 bases between. Germline CDR1 is SGHVS and CDR2 is FNYEAQ. This CDR3 region has 15 residues. The CDR3 bases are TGTGCCAGCAGCTTAGTGACGGGCTCCTACAATGAGCAGTTCTTC. Translated, it gives CASSLVTGSYNEQFF.